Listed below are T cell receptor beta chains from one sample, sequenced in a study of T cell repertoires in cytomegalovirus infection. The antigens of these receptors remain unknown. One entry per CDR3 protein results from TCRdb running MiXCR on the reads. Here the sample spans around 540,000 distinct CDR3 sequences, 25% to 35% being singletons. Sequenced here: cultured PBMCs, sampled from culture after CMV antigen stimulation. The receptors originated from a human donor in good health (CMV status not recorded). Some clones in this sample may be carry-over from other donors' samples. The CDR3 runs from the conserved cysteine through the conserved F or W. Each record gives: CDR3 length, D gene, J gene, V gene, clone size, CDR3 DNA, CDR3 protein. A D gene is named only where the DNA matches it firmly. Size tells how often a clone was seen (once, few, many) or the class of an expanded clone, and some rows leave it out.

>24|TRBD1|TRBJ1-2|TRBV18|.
TGTGCCAGCTCACGACGGATTACCTTTGGTTTTTGGCCGGGACAGGGGGAATCTAACTATGGCTACACCTTC
CASSRRITFGFWPGQGESNYGYTF
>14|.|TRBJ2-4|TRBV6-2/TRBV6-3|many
TGTGCCAGCCGGGGGGACAAAGGGGGAAACATTCAGTACTTC
CASRGDKGGNIQYF
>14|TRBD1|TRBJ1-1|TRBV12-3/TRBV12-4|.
TGTGCCAGCAGTTTCCGGACAGGGGCTACTGAAGCTTTCTTT
CASSFRTGATEAFF
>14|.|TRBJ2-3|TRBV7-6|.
TGTGCCAGCAGCTTGAGAGAGCTCACAGATACGCAGTATTTT
CASSLRELTDTQYF
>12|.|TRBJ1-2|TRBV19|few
TGTGCCGGCCGGGGGCGAGGGAATGGCTACACCTTC
CAGRGRGNGYTF
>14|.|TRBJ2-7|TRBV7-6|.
TGTGCCAGCAGCCTGCTGGATACCTCCTACGAGCAGTACTTC
CASSLLDTSYEQYF
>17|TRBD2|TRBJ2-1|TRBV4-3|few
TGCGCCAGCAGCCCGGAGGCTAGCGGATCGATAGCTAATGAGCAGTTCTTC
CASSPEASGSIANEQFF
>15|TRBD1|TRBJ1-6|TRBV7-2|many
TGTGCCAGCAGCTTATGGGACAGGGCCGGTTCACCCCTCCACTTT
CASSLWDRAGSPLHF
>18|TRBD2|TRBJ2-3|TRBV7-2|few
TGTGCCAGCAGCTTAGCGCGACTAGCGGGTGGGGGGGGGGATACGCAGTATTTT
CASSLARLAGGGGDTQYF
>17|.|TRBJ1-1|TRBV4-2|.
TGTGCCAGCAGCCCGAAAGGGGATCGGACGGCTTTCACTGAAGCTTTCTTT
CASSPKGDRTAFTEAFF
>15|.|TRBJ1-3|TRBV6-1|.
TGTGCCAGCAGTCTCAAGCGGTGGGCTGGAAACACCATATATTTT
CASSLKRWAGNTIYF
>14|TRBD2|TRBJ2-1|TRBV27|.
TGTGCCAGCAGTTTAGTGACTAGCCCCCATGAGCAGTTCTTC
CASSLVTSPHEQFF
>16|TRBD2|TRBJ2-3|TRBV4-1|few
TGCGCCAGCAGCCAAGATTCTAGCGGGGGACAGGATACGCAGTATTTT
CASSQDSSGGQDTQYF
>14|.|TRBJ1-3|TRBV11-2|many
TGTGCCAGCAGCTTAGCTTCGGGGGGAAACACCATATATTTT
CASSLASGGNTIYF
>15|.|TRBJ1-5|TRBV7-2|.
TGTGCCAGCAGCTTAGGACAGATTAGCAATCAGCCCCAGCATTTT
CASSLGQISNQPQHF
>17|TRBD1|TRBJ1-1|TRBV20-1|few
TGCAGTGCTAGAAGGGGACAGGCCCTGTTAGCGAACACTGAAGCTTTCTTT
CSARRGQALLANTEAFF
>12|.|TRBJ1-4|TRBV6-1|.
TGTGCCAGCAGTGGCCAGGGCAAAAAACTGTTTTTT
CASSGQGKKLFF
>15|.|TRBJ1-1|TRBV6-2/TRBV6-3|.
TGTGCCAGCAGTTACTACCCCCTAATGAACACTGAAGCTTTCTTT
CASSYYPLMNTEAFF
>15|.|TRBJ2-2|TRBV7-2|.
TGTGCCAGCAGCTTAGTGGGTCCTAACACCGGGGAGCTGTTTTTT
CASSLVGPNTGELFF
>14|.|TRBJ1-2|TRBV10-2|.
TGCGCCAGCAGTGAGTCGACAGGTCTCTATGGCTACACCTTC
CASSESTGLYGYTF
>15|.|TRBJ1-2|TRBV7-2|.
TGTGCCAGCAGCCCCATCTCGTCAGGGGAGTATGGCTACACCTTC
CASSPISSGEYGYTF
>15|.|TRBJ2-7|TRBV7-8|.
TGTGCCAGCAGCCCGCGCGGACAGGTGGGAGGAGAGCAGTACTTC
CASSPRGQVGGEQYF
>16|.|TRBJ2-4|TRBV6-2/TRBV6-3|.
TGTGCCAGCAGCGGCGGTAACCTCGCCGCCAAAAACATTCAGTACTTC
CASSGGNLAAKNIQYF
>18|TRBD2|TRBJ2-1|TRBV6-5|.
TGTGCCAGCAGTTACGGGACTACAACCTTTTTGAGGGAGGACGAGCAGTTCTTC
CASSYGTTTFLREDEQFF
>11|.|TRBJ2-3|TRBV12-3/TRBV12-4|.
TGTGCCAGCAGTTTATACGATACGCAGTATTTT
CASSLYDTQYF
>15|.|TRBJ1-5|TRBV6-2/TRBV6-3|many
TGTGCCAGCGAGAACAGCGGGATTAGCAATCAGCCCCAGCATTTT
CASENSGISNQPQHF
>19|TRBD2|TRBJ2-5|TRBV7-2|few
TGTGCCAGCAGCCCCGCAGCGGGAAAGGTCCCGAGGTCCCAAGAGACCCAGTACTTC
CASSPAAGKVPRSQETQYF
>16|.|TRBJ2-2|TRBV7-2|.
TGTGCCAGCAGCTTATCAGGGCCCTCCGTCACCGGGGAGCTGTTTTTT
CASSLSGPSVTGELFF
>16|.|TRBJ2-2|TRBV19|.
TGTGCCAGTAGTATATCCCAGGGGCTAGGGACCGGGGAGCTGTTTTTT
CASSISQGLGTGELFF
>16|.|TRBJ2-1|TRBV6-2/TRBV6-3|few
TGTGCCAGCAGTTACTCAGCGGGGAGGGACAACAATGAGCAGTTCTTC
CASSYSAGRDNNEQFF
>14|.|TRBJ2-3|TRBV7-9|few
TGTGCCAGCAGCCCCGATCGGCCCCCCGATACGCAGTATTTT
CASSPDRPPDTQYF
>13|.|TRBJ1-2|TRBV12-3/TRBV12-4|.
TGTGCCAGCAGTGCTTCAGGGCGCTATGGCTACACCTTC
CASSASGRYGYTF
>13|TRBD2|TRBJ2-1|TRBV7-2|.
TGTGCCAGCGGTAGCGGGCGTCACAATGAGCAGTTCTTC
CASGSGRHNEQFF
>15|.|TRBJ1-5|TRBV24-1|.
TGTGCCACCAGTGATGCCGGGACGGGTGAACAGCCCCAGCATTTT
CATSDAGTGEQPQHF
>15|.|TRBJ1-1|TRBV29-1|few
TGCAGCGGTGGGGGGGGGCAGGGAGATGAGGTGGCCGCTTTCTTT
CSGGGGQGDEVAAFF
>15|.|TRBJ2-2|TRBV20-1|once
TGCAGTGCTAGATCTGGGGGTACGAACACCGGGGAGCTGTTTTTT
CSARSGGTNTGELFF
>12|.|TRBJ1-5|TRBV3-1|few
TGTGCCAGCAGCCATGGCAATCAGCCCCAGCATTTT
CASSHGNQPQHF
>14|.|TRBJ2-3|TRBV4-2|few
TGTGCCAGCAGCCAAGATAATTTCGTTGATACGCAGTATTTT
CASSQDNFVDTQYF
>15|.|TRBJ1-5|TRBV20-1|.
TGCAGTGCAGAGTCCAGGGGAAATGGCAATCAGCCCCAGCATTTT
CSAESRGNGNQPQHF
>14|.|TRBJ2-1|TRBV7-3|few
TGTGCCAGCAGCCAGGGGGGGAGAGTGGGAGAGCAGTTCTTC
CASSQGGRVGEQFF
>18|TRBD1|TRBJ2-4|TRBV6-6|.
TGTGCCAGCAGTTACCCGCCCGGACAGGGCTGGGCCAAAAACATTCAGTACTTC
CASSYPPGQGWAKNIQYF
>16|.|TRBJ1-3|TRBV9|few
TGTGCCAGCAGCGTAGCCATCGCAGGTACTGGAAACACCATATATTTT
CASSVAIAGTGNTIYF
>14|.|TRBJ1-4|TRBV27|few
TGTGCCAGCAGTTTCACTGCAACTAATGAAAAACTGTTTTTT
CASSFTATNEKLFF
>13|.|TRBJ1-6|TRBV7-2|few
TGTGCCAGCAGCTCCAGGGAAAATTCACCCCTCCACTTT
CASSSRENSPLHF
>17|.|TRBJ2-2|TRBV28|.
TGTGCCAGCAGTTTATTGAGGGGGACCCTGAACACCGGGGAGCTGTTTTTT
CASSLLRGTLNTGELFF
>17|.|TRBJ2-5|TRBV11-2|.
TGTGCCAGCAGCTTACGTTCGAAAGGGATTGCTGCAGAGACCCAGTACTTC
CASSLRSKGIAAETQYF
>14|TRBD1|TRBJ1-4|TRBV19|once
TGTGCCAGTAGCTACCGCCCCAGGGGGGAAAAACTGTTTTTT
CASSYRPRGEKLFF
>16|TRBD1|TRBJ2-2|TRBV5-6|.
TGTGCCAGCAGCCCCCCGGACAGGGGTCGAACCGGGGAGCTGTTTTTT
CASSPPDRGRTGELFF
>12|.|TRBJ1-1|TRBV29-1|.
TGCAGCGTCCGCTCATATGGGGCTGAAGCTTTCTTT
CSVRSYGAEAFF
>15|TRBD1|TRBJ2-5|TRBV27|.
TGTGCCAGCAGTCCTTGGGGGACAGGCGAAGAGACCCAGTACTTC
CASSPWGTGEETQYF
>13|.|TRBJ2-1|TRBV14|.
TGTGCCAGCAGCCAAGTGGGCCAAAATGAGCAGTTCTTC
CASSQVGQNEQFF
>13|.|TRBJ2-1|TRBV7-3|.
TGTGCCAGCAGCTCGGGAAGCTTAAATGAGCAGTTCTTC
CASSSGSLNEQFF
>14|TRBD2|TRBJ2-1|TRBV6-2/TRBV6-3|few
TGTGCCAGCAGTTACTGGACTAGTACGAATGAGCAGTTCTTC
CASSYWTSTNEQFF
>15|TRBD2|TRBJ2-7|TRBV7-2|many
TGTGCCAGCAGCTTAGAGAGCGGGAGGGGAAACGAGCAGTACTTC
CASSLESGRGNEQYF
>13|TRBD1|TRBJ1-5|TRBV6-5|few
TGTGCCAGCGCAACAGGGGGCTATCAGCCCCAGCATTTT
CASATGGYQPQHF
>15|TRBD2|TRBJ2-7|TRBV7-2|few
TGTGCCAGCACCACCCTAGCGGGAGGGATCGCCGAGCAGTACTTC
CASTTLAGGIAEQYF